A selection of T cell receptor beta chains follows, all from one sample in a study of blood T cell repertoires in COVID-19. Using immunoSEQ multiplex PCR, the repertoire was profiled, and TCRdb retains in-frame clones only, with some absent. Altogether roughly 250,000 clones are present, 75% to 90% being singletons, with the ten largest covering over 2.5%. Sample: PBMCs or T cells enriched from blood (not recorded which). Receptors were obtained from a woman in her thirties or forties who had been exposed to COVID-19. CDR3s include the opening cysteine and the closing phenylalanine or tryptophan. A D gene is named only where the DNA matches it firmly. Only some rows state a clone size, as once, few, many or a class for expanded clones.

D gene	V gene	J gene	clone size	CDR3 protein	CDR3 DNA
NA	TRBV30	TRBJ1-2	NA	CAWSRGSYGYTF	TGTGCCTGGAGTCGAGGGTCCTATGGCTACACCTTC
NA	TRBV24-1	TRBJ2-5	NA	CATSDPVPGARETQYF	TGTGCCACCAGTGACCCCGTGCCAGGGGCGCGGGAGACCCAGTACTTC
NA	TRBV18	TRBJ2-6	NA	CASSRAGVSGANVLTF	TGTGCCAGCTCACGGGCAGGGGTCTCTGGGGCCAACGTCCTGACTTTC
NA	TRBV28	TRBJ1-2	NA	CASRTSGAANYGYTF	TGTGCCAGCAGAACTTCAGGGGCAGCTAACTATGGCTACACCTTC
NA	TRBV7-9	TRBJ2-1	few	CASSRESEQFF	TGTGCCAGCAGCCGCGAAAGTGAGCAGTTCTTC
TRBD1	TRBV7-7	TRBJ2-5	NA	CASSPGTVETQYF	TGTGCCAGCAGCCCAGGGACAGTTGAGACCCAGTACTTC
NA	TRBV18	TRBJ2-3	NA	CASSWTGSTDTQYF	TGTGCCAGCTCTTGGACGGGGAGCACAGATACGCAGTATTTT
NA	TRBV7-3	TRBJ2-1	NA	CASSLYSYNEQFF	TGTGCCAGCAGCTTATACAGTTACAATGAGCAGTTCTTC
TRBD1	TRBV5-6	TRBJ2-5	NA	CASSLTGGETQYF	TGTGCCAGCAGCTTGACAGGGGGGGAGACCCAGTACTTC
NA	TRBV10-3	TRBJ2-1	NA	CAISELGLEQFF	TGTGCCATCAGTGAATTGGGGCTTGAGCAGTTCTTC
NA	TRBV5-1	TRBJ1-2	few	CASSRSRGAYGYTF	TGCGCCAGCAGCAGGTCCAGGGGAGCCTATGGCTACACCTTC
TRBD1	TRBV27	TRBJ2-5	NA	CASRGQGGETQYF	TGTGCCAGCAGAGGACAGGGAGGAGAGACCCAGTACTTC
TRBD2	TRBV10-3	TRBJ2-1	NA	CAIRGLAGEGYYNEQFF	TGTGCCATCAGGGGACTAGCGGGGGAGGGGTATTACAATGAGCAGTTCTTC
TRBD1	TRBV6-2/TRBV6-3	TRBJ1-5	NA	CASSWDRDGQPQHF	TGTGCCAGCAGCTGGGACAGGGACGGGCAGCCCCAGCATTTT
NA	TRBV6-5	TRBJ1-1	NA	CASSSYQNTEAFF	TGTGCCAGCAGTTCCTATCAGAACACTGAAGCTTTCTTT
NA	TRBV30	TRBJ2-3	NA	CAWSVGSGDTQYF	TGTGCCTGGAGTGTGGGGAGTGGAGATACGCAGTATTTT
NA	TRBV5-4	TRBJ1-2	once	CASSSGVANYGYTF	TGTGCCAGCAGCTCAGGGGTAGCTAACTATGGCTACACCTTC
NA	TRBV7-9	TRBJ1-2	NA	CASSLALTYGYTF	TGTGCCAGCAGCTTAGCTCTCACTTATGGCTACACCTTC
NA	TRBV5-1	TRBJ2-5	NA	CASSLMGQTRETQYF	TGTGCCAGCAGCTTGATGGGGCAGACCCGGGAGACCCAGTACTTC
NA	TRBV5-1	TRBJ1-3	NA	CASSLDPGSGNTIYF	TGCGCCAGCAGCTTGGATCCGGGATCTGGAAACACCATATATTTT
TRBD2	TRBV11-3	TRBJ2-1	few	CASSQLAGGYNEQFF	TGTGCCAGCAGCCAACTAGCGGGAGGTTACAATGAGCAGTTCTTC
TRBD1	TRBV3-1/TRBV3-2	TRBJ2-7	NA	CASSQRTGTGVHEQYF	TGTGCCAGCAGCCAGAGGACAGGGACCGGTGTCCACGAGCAGTACTTC
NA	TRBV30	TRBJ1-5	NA	CAWSRGRVSNQPQHF	TGTGCCTGGAGTAGGGGCAGGGTAAGCAATCAGCCCCAGCATTTT
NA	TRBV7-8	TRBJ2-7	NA	CASSLEGQPRDEQYF	TGTGCCAGCAGCTTAGAGGGACAACCCCGGGACGAGCAGTACTTC
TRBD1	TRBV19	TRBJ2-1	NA	CASRQTTGAGYNEQFF	TGTGCCAGTAGGCAAACGACAGGGGCAGGCTACAATGAGCAGTTCTTC
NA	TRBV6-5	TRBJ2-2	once	CASLVALNTGELFF	TGTGCCAGCCTCGTTGCCCTAAACACCGGGGAGCTGTTTTTT
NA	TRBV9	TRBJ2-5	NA	CASSVGAGNQETQYF	TGTGCCAGCAGCGTAGGGGCGGGGAACCAAGAGACCCAGTACTTC